The present TCR beta chain was sequenced within a study of blood T cell repertoires in COVID-19. Study overall: Both acute and convalescent COVID-19 samples were obtained from the United States, Italy and Spain. PBMCs, B-cell-depleted T cells, or T cells were the source of the cDNA or gDNA that made up the material.

Trimming took off 0 bases at V and 5 bases at J, with 9 bases between the two ends. The CDR3 is 14 amino acids. Per the germline V gene, CDR1 is SGHRS and CDR2 is YFSETQ. Sequenced by immunoSEQ multiplex PCR; TCRdb stores in-frame clones only, minus some. Among tens of thousands of clones listed, 75% to 90% were seen once. Input material: peripheral blood. The origin of this receptor is a man younger than 40 with acute or convalescent COVID-19. V is TRBV5-1 and J is TRBJ2-1, with D possibly TRBD1 on 6 matching bases. The chain's CDR3 is CASSLGTANNEQFF. The CDR3 DNA is TGCGCCAGCAGCTTGGGGACAGCGAACAATGAGCAGTTCTTC.